This T cell receptor beta chain was sequenced during a study of cytomegalovirus exposure and HLA in healthy donors. The germline V gene has CDR1 SGHNT and CDR2 YYREEE (reference sequence). The V gene lost 2 bases and the J gene lost 1 base, with 9 bases spanning the gap. The CDR3 runs to 14 residues. Study conclusions and caveats: Segments of the TCR beta V type were, in most cases, productive about 90% or about 30% of the time in an earlier analysis. Sequencing depth across donors, presence/absence analyses assumed, was roughly uniform.

Comment on this clone: Its matching antigen is unknown.

The PCR made use of 60 Vbeta and 13 Jbeta primers. Data came from immunoSEQ multiplex PCR; TCRdb stores just in-frame clones and leaves some out. The sample yields around 40,000 clones, about 78% seen once. This receptor was taken from a woman aged 30 to 39 in good health and CMV-seronegative. Sequencing used PBMCs. V gene TRBV5-4 combines with J gene TRBJ1-1, with a possible D match to TRBD1 (5 bases). Written as DNA, the CDR3 is TGTGCCAGCAGCTTTTCAACAGGGAACACTGAAGCTTTCTTT. This gives the protein CASSFSTGNTEAFF.